Listed below are T cell receptor beta chains from one sample, sequenced in a study of monozygotic twins with inflammatory bowel disease. TCRdb reworked the 5' RACE reads into one entry per CDR3 protein, no DNA. The repertoire table contains 350,000 to 400,000 distinct CDR3 sequences. Sequencing was performed on blood. These receptors all come from a human donor with ulcerative colitis or Crohn's disease, or a healthy co-twin of an affected twin (not recorded which). CDR3s include the opening cysteine and the closing phenylalanine or tryptophan. Fields, in order: V gene, J gene, CDR3 protein.

V: TRBV29-1; J: TRBJ2-5; CDR3: CSVGQLQETQYF
V: TRBV10-3; J: TRBJ1-3; CDR3: CAIGSFSGNTIYF
V: TRBV19; J: TRBJ2-7; CDR3: CASGPQSSLPYEQYF
V: TRBV6-5; J: TRBJ2-5; CDR3: CASSYRDRETQYF
V: TRBV12-3/TRBV12-4; J: TRBJ1-6; CDR3: CASSLEGAGNSPLHF
V: TRBV5-1; J: TRBJ2-7; CDR3: CASSVFGTGTHEQYF
V: TRBV2; J: TRBJ2-7; CDR3: CASYRDRVSYEQYF
V: TRBV4-1; J: TRBJ2-7; CDR3: CASSQAPDGAYEQYF
V: TRBV10-2; J: TRBJ1-5; CDR3: CASSLSGHRNQPQHF
V: TRBV5-1; J: TRBJ1-1; CDR3: CASSPQGTMNTEAFF
V: TRBV5-1; J: TRBJ2-1; CDR3: CASSRGDRGVDEQFF
V: TRBV6-2/TRBV6-3; J: TRBJ2-2; CDR3: CASRTTGVPGSCFF
V: TRBV4-3; J: TRBJ2-3; CDR3: CASSLLVPGQGLGDTQYF
V: TRBV7-2; J: TRBJ2-5; CDR3: CASSSRTGTETQYF
V: TRBV5-1; J: TRBJ1-2; CDR3: CASSLTVENYGYTF
V: TRBV3-1; J: TRBJ2-5; CDR3: CASSQQRDREWETQYF
V: TRBV2; J: TRBJ2-3; CDR3: CASSAALTDTQYF
V: TRBV20-1; J: TRBJ2-3; CDR3: CSAGLAGLLSTDTQYF
V: TRBV6-6; J: TRBJ2-7; CDR3: CASSPGRIYEQYF
V: TRBV5-1; J: TRBJ2-3; CDR3: CASSFRTPGNTDTQYF
V: TRBV4-1; J: TRBJ2-3; CDR3: CASRPGLAGGNTQYF
V: TRBV6-1; J: TRBJ1-4; CDR3: CASIAPGRGYEKLFF
V: TRBV5-1; J: TRBJ2-2; CDR3: CASSLATANTGELFF
V: TRBV6-6; J: TRBJ1-2; CDR3: CASSYGTSNYGYTF
V: TRBV14; J: TRBJ2-1; CDR3: CASSQDTGGVELNEQFF
V: TRBV5-1; J: TRBJ1-2; CDR3: CASSPGQGMVGYGYTF
V: TRBV6-2/TRBV6-3; J: TRBJ2-7; CDR3: CASSYSLAGSSYEQYF
V: TRBV7-9; J: TRBJ2-5; CDR3: CASSWGTGEEGQYF
V: TRBV12-3/TRBV12-4; J: TRBJ1-5; CDR3: CASRQGQRLNQPQHF
V: TRBV4-1; J: TRBJ1-5; CDR3: CASSPLPRYSNQPQHF
V: TRBV5-6; J: TRBJ2-7; CDR3: CASTLRTGVSEQYF
V: TRBV5-4; J: TRBJ2-5; CDR3: CASSPREGGLGETQYF
V: TRBV25-1; J: TRBJ1-1; CDR3: CASTRTENTEAFF
V: TRBV7-8; J: TRBJ2-7; CDR3: CASSLGVGLSSYEQYF
V: TRBV20-1; J: TRBJ1-3; CDR3: CSAPHDRSSEGNTIYF
V: TRBV20-1; J: TRBJ2-7; CDR3: CSARMTYYEQYF
V: TRBV12-3/TRBV12-4; J: TRBJ1-5; CDR3: CASSPTGPGDQPQHF
V: TRBV7-9; J: TRBJ2-3; CDR3: CAGRKFRGTTDTQYF
V: TRBV7-9; J: TRBJ1-2; CDR3: CASSSYHRDGSNYGYTF
V: TRBV5-6; J: TRBJ1-1; CDR3: CASSFRGGERYTEAFF
V: TRBV7-2; J: TRBJ2-2; CDR3: CASSFMTGPAGELFF
V: TRBV4-1; J: TRBJ1-1; CDR3: CASSQLGPFENTEAFF
V: TRBV6-5; J: TRBJ2-7; CDR3: CASSYGVGLLNEQYF
V: TRBV12-3/TRBV12-4; J: TRBJ2-2; CDR3: CASSLNSQLNTGELFF
V: TRBV7-2; J: TRBJ2-5; CDR3: CASSFGLATETQYF
V: TRBV18; J: TRBJ2-2; CDR3: CASSPPYGANTGELFF
V: TRBV20-1; J: TRBJ1-2; CDR3: CSARANHREMGGYTF
V: TRBV28; J: TRBJ1-3; CDR3: CATSGWLGNTIYF
V: TRBV7-8; J: TRBJ1-2; CDR3: CASSPGTDGYTF
V: TRBV20-1; J: TRBJ2-7; CDR3: CSANFHGSEQYF
V: TRBV3-1; J: TRBJ1-1; CDR3: CASSPSQMNTEAFF
V: TRBV29-1; J: TRBJ1-4; CDR3: CSVEPQGGRGKLFF
V: TRBV6-5; J: TRBJ2-2; CDR3: CASGKRGTGELFF
V: TRBV5-1; J: TRBJ2-2; CDR3: CASTGQGYTGELFF
V: TRBV19; J: TRBJ2-5; CDR3: CASSQPGGSETQYF
V: TRBV5-1; J: TRBJ1-4; CDR3: CASRLGRTQGSTAPATNEKLFF
V: TRBV12-3/TRBV12-4; J: TRBJ2-3; CDR3: CASSPTRGGATDTQYF
V: TRBV5-1; J: TRBJ2-5; CDR3: CASSPGTSGGPYQETQYF
V: TRBV6-1; J: TRBJ2-6; CDR3: CASSEIGTGANVLTF